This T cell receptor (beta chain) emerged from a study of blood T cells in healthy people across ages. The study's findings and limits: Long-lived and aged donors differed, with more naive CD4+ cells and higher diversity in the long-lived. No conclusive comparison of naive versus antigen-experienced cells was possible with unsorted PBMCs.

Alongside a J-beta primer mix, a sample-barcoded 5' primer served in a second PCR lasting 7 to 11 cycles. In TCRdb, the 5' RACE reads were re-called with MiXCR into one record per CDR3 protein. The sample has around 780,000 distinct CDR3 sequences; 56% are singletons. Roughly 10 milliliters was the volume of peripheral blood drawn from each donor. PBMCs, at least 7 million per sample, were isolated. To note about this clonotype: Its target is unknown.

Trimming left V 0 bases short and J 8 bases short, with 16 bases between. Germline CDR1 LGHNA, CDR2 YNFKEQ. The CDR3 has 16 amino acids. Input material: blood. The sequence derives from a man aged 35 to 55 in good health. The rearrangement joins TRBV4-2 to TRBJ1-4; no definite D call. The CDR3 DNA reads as TGTGCCAGCAGCCAAGATATGGGAAGTATACAGGAAAAACTGTTTTTT. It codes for CASSQDMGSIQEKLFF.